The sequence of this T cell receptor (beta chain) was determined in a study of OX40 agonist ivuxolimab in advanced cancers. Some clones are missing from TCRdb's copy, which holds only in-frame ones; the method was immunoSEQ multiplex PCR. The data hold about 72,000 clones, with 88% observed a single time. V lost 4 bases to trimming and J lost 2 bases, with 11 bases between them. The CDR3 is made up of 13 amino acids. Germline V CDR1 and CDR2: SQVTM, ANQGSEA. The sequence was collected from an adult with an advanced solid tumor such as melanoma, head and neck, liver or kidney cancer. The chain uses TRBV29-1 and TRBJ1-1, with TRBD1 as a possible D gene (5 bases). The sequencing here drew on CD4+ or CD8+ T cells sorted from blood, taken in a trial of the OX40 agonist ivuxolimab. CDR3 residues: CSVGDLSNTEAFF. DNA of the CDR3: TGCAGCGTTGGGGACCTCTCAAACACTGAAGCTTTCTTT.